This TCR beta chain was recorded in a study of T-cell reconstitution after alpha-beta-depleted transplantation in children. Study-level points and caveats: Where some patients showed high TCRbeta diversity at day 60, it came from recipient T cells and thymic progenitors that had survived. T-cell counts and diversity at one year post-transplant came mainly from newly produced T cells.

Preparation of the TCRbeta library was carried out with unique molecular identifiers. TCRdb independently ran MiXCR on the PCR reads; one entry per CDR3 protein. In the table there are more than 75,000 distinct CDR3 sequences, 23% of which are singletons. The table lists this clonotype with a few counts. Its cognate antigen is unknown. Germline V gene data show CDR1 as MDHEN and CDR2 as SYDVKM. This CDR3 region has 17 residues. Trimming took off 6 bases at V and 0 bases at J, with 19 bases between the two ends. The starting material was PBMCs, obtained before TCRalphabeta/CD19-depleted stem cell transplant. V usage is TRBV28 and J usage is TRBJ2-3; D gene ambiguous. The sequence derives from a boy younger than 10 with acute lymphoblastic leukemia, due to receive a stem cell transplant. Written as DNA, the CDR3 is TGTGCCAGCAGCTCCCTGCAGACTCCAATTAGCACAGATACGCAGTATTTT. This translates into CASSSLQTPISTDTQYF.